The TCR beta chain under discussion was sequenced for a study of T cell changes during pregnancy in multiple sclerosis. The repertoire was sequenced with immunoSEQ multiplex PCR; TCRdb's copy has only in-frame clones and lacks some. The sample has about 50,000 clones, around 90% seen once. The CDR3 loop spans 11 amino acids. The germline gives CDR1 MNHNY, CDR2 SVGAGI (reference sequence). V was shortened by 6 bases and J by 7 bases, with 9 bases between the two germline ends. The clonotype comes from a female donor with multiple sclerosis, enrolled in a pregnancy study. J is TRBJ2-5 and V is TRBV6-6; D possibly corresponds to TRBD2 (5 bases). The specimen was CD4+ T cells from peripheral blood mononuclear cells, collected in the second trimester of pregnancy. The CDR3 coding sequence is TGTGCCAGCAGCCAAGAGGGGACCCAGTACTTC. Its translation: CASSQEGTQYF.